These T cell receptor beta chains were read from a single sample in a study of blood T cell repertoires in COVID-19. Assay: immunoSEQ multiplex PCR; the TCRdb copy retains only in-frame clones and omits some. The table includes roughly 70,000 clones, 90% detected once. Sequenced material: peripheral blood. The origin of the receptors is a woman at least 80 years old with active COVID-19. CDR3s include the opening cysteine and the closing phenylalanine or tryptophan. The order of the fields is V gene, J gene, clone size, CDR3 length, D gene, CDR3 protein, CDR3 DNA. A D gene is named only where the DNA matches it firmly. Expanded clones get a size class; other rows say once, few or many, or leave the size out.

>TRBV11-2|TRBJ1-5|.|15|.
CASSLEGVSNQPQHF
TGTGCCAGCAGCTTAGAAGGGGTTAGCAATCAGCCCCAGCATTTT
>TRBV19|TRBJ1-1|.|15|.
CASSGRVVMNTEAFF
TGTGCCAGTAGTGGGCGGGTTGTCATGAACACTGAAGCTTTCTTT
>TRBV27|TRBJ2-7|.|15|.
CASSPRGTARYEQYF
TGTGCCAGCAGTCCCCGGGGGACAGCCAGATACGAGCAGTACTTC
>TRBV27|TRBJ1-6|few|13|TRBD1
CASSLRTGSPLHF
TGTGCCAGCAGTTTACGGACAGGTTCACCCCTCCACTTT
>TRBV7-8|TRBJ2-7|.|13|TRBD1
CASRTGGSYEQYF
TGTGCCAGCAGGACAGGGGGCTCCTACGAGCAGTACTTC
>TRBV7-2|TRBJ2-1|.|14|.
CASSLTGTYNEQFF
TGTGCCAGCAGCTTAACGGGAACCTACAATGAGCAGTTCTTC
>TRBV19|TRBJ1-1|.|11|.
CASSQGLGAFF
TGTGCCAGTAGCCAGGGTTTAGGGGCTTTCTTT
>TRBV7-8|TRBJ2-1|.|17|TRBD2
CASSLFGTSGSTYEQFF
TGTGCCAGCAGCCTCTTTGGGACTAGCGGGAGTACGTATGAGCAGTTCTTC
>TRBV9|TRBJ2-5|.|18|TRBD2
CASSVGGSGRVSGETQYF
TGTGCCAGCAGCGTAGGCGGTAGCGGGAGGGTCTCGGGCGAGACCCAGTACTTC
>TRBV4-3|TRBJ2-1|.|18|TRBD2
CASSQKKGGLAGINEQFF
TGCGCCAGCAGCCAAAAAAAAGGGGGACTAGCGGGAATAAATGAGCAGTTCTTC
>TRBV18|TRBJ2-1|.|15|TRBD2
CASSPGLAGDDEQFF
TGTGCCAGCTCACCGGGACTAGCGGGAGACGATGAGCAGTTCTTC